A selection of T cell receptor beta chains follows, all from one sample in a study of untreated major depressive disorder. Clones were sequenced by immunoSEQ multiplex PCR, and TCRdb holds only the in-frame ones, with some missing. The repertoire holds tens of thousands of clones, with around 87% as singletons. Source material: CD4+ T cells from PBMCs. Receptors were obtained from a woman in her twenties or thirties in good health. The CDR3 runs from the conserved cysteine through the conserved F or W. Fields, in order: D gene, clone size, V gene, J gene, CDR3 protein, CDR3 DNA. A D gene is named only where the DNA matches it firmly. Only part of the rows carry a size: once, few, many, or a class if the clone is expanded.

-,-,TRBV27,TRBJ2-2,CASSLNSGLTGELFF,TGTGCCAGCAGTTTAAACTCGGGACTTACCGGGGAGCTGTTTTTT
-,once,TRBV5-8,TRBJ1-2,CASSHREGYGYTF,TGTGCCAGCAGCCACAGGGAGGGATATGGCTACACCTTC
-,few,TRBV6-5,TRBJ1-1,CASSPFQGTEAFF,TGTGCCAGCAGCCCATTCCAGGGCACTGAAGCTTTCTTT
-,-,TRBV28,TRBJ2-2,CASTRGNTGELFF,TGTGCCAGCACCCGAGGGAACACCGGGGAGCTGTTTTTT
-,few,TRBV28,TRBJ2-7,CASSSPVGQYF,TGTGCCAGCAGCTCCCCTGTGGGGCAGTACTTC
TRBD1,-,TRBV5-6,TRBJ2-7,CASSPTGDEQYF,TGTGCCAGCAGCCCGACAGGGGACGAGCAGTACTTC
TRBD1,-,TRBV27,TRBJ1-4,CASSYPTGLDEKLFF,TGTGCCAGCAGTTACCCGACAGGGTTGGATGAAAAACTGTTTTTT
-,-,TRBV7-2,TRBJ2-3,CASRLGTSSTDTQYF,TGTGCCAGCAGGCTGGGTACTTCTAGCACAGATACGCAGTATTTT
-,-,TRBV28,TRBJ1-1,CASRAGLNTEAFF,TGTGCCAGCAGGGCAGGGCTGAACACTGAAGCTTTCTTT
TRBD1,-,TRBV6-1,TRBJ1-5,CASSERDRGGQPQHF,TGTGCCAGCAGTGAACGGGACAGGGGGGGTCAGCCCCAGCATTTT
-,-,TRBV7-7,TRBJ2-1,CASSLAIGHNEQFF,TGTGCTAGCAGCTTAGCGATAGGGCACAATGAGCAGTTCTTC
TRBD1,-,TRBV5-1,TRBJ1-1,CASSPRDSPPNTEAFF,TGCGCCAGCAGCCCCCGGGACAGTCCCCCGAACACTGAAGCTTTCTTT
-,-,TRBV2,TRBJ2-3,CASSGDYTDTQYF,TGTGCCAGCAGTGGTGACTACACAGATACGCAGTATTTT
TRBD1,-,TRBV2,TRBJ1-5,CASRVTGGGFGNQPQHF,TGTGCCAGCAGGGTGACAGGGGGCGGATTTGGCAATCAGCCCCAGCATTTT
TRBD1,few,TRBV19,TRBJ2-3,CASSLSSQGGTDTQYF,TGTGCCAGTAGTCTGTCAAGCCAGGGGGGCACAGATACGCAGTATTTT
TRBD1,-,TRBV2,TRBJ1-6,CASSVKQGVDSPLHF,TGTGCCAGCAGTGTGAAACAGGGGGTTGATTCACCCCTCCACTTT
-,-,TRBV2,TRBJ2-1,CASSRDNGNEQFF,TGTGCCAGCAGCCGGGACAACGGGAATGAGCAGTTCTTC
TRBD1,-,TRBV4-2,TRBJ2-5,CASSPTGVETQYF,TGTGCCAGCAGCCCCACAGGGGTGGAGACCCAGTACTTC
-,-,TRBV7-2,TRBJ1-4,CASSSDRPNEKLFF,TGTGCCAGCAGCTCGGACAGACCTAATGAAAAACTGTTTTTT
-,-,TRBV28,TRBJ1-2,CASTQLVTTSYTF,TGTGCCAGCACCCAGCTGGTAACTACGAGCTACACCTTC
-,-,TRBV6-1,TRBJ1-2,CASKGTSNGYTF,TGTGCCAGCAAAGGCACTAGTAATGGCTACACCTTC
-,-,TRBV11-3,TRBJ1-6,CASSFGANSPLHF,TGTGCCAGCAGCTTCGGGGCTAATTCACCCCTCCACTTT
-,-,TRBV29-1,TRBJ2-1,CSARRGGAYNEQFF,TGCAGCGCCCGGAGAGGGGGGGCCTACAATGAGCAGTTCTTC
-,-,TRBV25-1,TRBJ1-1,CASQGNSESFF,TGTGCCAGTCAGGGGAATAGCGAGTCTTTCTTT
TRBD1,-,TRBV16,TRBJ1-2,CASSRDRGGYGYTF,TGTGCCAGCAGCCGCGACAGGGGAGGCTATGGCTACACCTTC
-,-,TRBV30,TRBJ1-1,CAWRGPAGQRANTEAFF,TGTGCCTGGAGGGGCCCTGCAGGGCAAAGGGCGAACACTGAAGCTTTCTTT